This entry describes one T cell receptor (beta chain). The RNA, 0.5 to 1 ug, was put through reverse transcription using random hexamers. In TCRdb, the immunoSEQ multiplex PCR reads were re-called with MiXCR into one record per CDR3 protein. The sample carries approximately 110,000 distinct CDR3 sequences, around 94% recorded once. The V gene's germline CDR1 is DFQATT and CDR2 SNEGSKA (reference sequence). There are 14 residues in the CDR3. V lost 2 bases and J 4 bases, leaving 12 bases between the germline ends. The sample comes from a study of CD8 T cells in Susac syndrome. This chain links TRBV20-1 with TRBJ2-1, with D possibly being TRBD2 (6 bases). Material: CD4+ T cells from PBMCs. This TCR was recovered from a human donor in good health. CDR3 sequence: CSARSGLGYNEQFF. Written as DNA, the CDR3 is TGCAGTGCTAGAAGCGGGCTGGGGTACAATGAGCAGTTCTTC.